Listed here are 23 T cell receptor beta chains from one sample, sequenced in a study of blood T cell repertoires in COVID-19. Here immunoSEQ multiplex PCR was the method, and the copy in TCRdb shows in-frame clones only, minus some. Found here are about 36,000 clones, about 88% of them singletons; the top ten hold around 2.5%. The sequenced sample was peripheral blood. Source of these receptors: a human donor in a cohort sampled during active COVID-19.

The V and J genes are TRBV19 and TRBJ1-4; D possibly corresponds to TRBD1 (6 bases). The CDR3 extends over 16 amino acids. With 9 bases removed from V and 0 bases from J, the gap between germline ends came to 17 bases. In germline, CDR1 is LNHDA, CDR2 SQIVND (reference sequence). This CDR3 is CASADRPKATNEKLFF. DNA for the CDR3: TGTGCCAGCGCTGACAGGCCTAAAGCAACTAATGAAAAACTGTTTTTT. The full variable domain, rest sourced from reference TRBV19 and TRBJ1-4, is DGGITQSPKYLFRKEGQNVTLSCEQNLNHDAMYWYRQDPGQGLRLIYYSQIVNDFQKGDIAEGYSVSREKKESFPLTVTSAQKNPTAFYLCASADRPKATNEKLFFGSGTQLSVL.

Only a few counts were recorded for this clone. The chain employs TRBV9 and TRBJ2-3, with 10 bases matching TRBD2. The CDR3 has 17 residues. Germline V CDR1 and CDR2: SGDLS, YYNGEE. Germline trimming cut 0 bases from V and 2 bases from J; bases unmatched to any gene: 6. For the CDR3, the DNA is TGTGCCAGCAGCGTAGAAAAGCGGGGGGGCGACACAGATACGCAGTATTTT. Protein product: CASSVEKRGGDTDTQYF. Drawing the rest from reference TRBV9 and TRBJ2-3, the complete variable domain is DSGVTQTPKHLITATGQRVTLRCSPRSGDLSVYWYQQSLDQGLQFLIQYYNGEERAKGNILERFSAQQFPDLHSELNLSSLELGDSALYFCASSVEKRGGDTDTQYFGPGTRLTVL.

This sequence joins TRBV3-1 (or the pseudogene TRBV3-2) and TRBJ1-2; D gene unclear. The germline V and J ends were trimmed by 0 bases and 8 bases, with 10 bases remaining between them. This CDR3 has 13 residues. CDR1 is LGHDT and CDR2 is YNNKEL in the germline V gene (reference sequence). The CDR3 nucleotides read TGTGCCAGCAGCCAAGAAATCGCCGGGGGCTACACCTTC. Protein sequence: CASSQEIAGGYTF.

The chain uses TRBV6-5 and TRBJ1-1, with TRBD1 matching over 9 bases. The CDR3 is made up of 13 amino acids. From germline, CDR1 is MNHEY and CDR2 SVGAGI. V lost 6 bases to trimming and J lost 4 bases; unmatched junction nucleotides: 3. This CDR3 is CASRTGGTTEAFF. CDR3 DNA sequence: TGTGCCAGCAGGACAGGGGGGACCACTGAAGCTTTCTTT.

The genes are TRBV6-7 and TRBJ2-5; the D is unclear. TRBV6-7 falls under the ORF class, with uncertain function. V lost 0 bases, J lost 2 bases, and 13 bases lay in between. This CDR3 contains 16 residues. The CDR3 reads CASSYSSLPRQETQYF. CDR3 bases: TGTGCCAGCAGTTACTCAAGCCTCCCTAGGCAAGAGACCCAGTACTTC.

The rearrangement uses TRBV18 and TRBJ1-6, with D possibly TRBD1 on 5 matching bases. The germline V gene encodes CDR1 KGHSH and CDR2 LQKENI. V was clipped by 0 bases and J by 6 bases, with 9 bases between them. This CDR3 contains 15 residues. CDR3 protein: CASSPPGQGNSPLHF. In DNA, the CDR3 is TGTGCCAGCTCACCACCGGGTCAGGGTAATTCACCCCTCCACTTT.

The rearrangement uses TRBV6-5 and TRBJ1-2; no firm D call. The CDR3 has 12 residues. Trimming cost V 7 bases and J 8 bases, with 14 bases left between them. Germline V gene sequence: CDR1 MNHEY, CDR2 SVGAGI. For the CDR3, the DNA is TGTGCCAGCACCATCCGATCCGGGGGCTACACCTTC. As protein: CASTIRSGGYTF.

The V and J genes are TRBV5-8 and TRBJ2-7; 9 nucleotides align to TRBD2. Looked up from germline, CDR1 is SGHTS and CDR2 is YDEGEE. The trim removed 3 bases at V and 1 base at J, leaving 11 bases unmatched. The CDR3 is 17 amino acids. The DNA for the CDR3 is TGTGCCAGCAGCTCCGCCCCTGGGCTAGCGGGGTCCTACGAGCAGTACTTC. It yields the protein CASSSAPGLAGSYEQYF.

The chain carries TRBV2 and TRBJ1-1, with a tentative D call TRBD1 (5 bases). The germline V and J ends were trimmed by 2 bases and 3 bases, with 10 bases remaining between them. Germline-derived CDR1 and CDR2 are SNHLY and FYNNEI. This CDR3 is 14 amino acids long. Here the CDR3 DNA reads TGTGCCAGCAGTGAACAGGGAATGTACACTGAAGCTTTCTTT. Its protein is CASSEQGMYTEAFF.

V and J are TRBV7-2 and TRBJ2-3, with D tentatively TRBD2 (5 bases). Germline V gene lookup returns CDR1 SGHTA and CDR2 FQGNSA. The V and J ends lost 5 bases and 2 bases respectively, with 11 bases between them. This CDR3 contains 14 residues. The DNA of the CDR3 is TGTGCCAGCAGCGTAGACTATATCACAGATACGCAGTATTTT. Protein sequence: CASSVDYITDTQYF.

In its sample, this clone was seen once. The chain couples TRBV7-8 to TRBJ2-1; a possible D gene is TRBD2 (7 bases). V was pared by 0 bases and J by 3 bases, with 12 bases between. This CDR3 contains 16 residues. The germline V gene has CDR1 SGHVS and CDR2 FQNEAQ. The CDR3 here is CASSLARGGFYNEQFF. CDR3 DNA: TGTGCCAGCAGCTTAGCGCGCGGGGGCTTCTACAATGAGCAGTTCTTC.

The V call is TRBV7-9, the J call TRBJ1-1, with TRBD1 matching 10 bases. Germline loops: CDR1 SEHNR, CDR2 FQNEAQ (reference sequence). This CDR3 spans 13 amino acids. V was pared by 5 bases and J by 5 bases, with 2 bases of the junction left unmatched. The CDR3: CASSGQGGTEAFF. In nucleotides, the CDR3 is TGTGCCAGCAGCGGACAGGGGGGGACTGAAGCTTTCTTT.

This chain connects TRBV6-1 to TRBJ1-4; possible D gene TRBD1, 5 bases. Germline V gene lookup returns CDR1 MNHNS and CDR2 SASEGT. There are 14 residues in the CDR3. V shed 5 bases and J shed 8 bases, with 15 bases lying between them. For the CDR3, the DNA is TGTGCCAGCAGTTTCCTAAGCGGGGGGGAAAAACTGTTTTTT. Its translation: CASSFLSGGEKLFF.

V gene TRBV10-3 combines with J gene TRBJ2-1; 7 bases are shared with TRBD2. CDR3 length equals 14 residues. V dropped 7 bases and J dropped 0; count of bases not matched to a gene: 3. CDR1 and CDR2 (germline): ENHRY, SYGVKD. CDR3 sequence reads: CAITGTNSYNEQFF. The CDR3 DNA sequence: TGTGCCATCACCGGGACTAACTCCTACAATGAGCAGTTCTTC.

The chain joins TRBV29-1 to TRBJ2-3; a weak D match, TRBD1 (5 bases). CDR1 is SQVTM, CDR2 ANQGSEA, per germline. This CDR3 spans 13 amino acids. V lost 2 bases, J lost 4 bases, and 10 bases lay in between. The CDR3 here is CSVEKGRADTQYF. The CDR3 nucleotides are TGCAGCGTTGAAAAAGGCAGGGCAGATACGCAGTATTTT.

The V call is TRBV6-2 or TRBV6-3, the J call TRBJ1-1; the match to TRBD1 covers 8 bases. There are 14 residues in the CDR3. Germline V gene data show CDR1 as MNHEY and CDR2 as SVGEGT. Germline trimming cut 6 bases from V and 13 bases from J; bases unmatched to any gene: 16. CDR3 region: CASSLAGRSGGGFF. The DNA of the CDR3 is TGTGCCAGCAGCCTGGCGGGGAGGTCAGGGGGCGGTTTCTTT.

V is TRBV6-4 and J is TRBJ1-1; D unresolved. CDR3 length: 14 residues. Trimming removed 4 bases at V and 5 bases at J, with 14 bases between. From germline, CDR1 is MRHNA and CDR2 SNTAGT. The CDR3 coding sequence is TGTGCCAGCAGTGCCGATTGGCGGGGAACTGAAGCTTTCTTT. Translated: CASSADWRGTEAFF.

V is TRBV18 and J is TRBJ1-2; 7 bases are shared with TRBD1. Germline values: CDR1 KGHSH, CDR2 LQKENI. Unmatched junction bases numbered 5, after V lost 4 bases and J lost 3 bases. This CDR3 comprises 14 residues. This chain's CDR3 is CASSLTGVDYGYTF. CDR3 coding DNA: TGTGCCAGCTCACTCACAGGGGTTGACTATGGCTACACCTTC.

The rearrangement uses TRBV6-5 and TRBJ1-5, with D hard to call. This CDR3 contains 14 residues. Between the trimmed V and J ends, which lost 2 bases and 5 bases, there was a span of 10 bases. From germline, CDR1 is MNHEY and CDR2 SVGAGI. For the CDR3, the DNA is TGTGCCAGCAGTTACGCCCGGCGGGATCAGCCCCAGCATTTT. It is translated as CASSYARRDQPQHF.

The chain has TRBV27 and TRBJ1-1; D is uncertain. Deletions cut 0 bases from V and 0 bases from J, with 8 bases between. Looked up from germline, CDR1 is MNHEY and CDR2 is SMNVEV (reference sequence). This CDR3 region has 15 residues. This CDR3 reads CASSLSGGMNTEAFF. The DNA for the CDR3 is TGTGCCAGCAGTTTATCAGGCGGGATGAACACTGAAGCTTTCTTT.

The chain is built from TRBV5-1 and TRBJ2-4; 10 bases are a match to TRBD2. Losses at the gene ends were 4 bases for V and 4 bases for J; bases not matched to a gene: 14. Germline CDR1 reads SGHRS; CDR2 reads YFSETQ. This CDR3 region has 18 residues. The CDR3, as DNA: TGCGCCAGCAGCAACGGAGTCCTAGCGGGGGTTATTAAAAACATTCAGTACTTC. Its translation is CASSNGVLAGVIKNIQYF.

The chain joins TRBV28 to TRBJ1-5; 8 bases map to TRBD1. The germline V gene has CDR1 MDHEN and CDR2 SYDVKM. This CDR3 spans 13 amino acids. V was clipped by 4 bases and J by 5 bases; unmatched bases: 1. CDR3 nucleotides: TGTGCCAGCAGTTACAGGGGGTATCAGCCCCAGCATTTT. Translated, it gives CASSYRGYQPQHF.

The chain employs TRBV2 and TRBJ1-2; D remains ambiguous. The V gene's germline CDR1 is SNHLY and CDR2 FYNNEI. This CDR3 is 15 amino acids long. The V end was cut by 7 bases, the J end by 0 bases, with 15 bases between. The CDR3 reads CASTSRVLPNYGYTF. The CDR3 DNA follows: TGTGCCAGCACTTCCCGGGTTTTACCTAACTATGGCTACACCTTC.